The 18 T cell receptor beta chains in this list originate from one sample, sequenced in a study of shared clonotypes between healthy human individuals. Assay: immunoSEQ multiplex PCR; the TCRdb copy retains only in-frame clones and omits some. The sample consists of 2 million to 2.5 million clones, almost 96% of them appearing once. Sequenced: naive CD4+ T cells sorted from blood. Indicated subset: CD45RA+ positively selected. Every receptor here comes from a man between 18 and 29 years old in good health.

Points on this clone: The sample holds other DNA sequences that translate to the same CDR3. The chain carries TRBV28 and TRBJ2-7, with D possibly TRBD1 on 6 matching bases. Germline V gene data show CDR1 as MDHEN and CDR2 as SYDVKM. The CDR3 extends over 13 amino acids. The V end was cut by 2 bases, the J end by 7 bases, with 12 bases between. For the CDR3, the DNA is TGTGCCAGCAGTTTAGGCAGGGGCGGGGAGCAGTACTTC. Protein sequence: CASSLGRGGEQYF.

This chain uses TRBV5-6 with TRBJ2-1, with a possible D match to TRBD1 (5 bases). The CDR3 consists of 16 residues. Germline values: CDR1 SGHDT, CDR2 YYEEEE. V shed 3 bases and J shed 0 bases, with 13 bases lying between them. CDR3 loop: CASSSSGFPSYNEQFF. In nucleotides, the CDR3 is TGTGCCAGCAGCTCCTCAGGGTTTCCCTCCTACAATGAGCAGTTCTTC.

The chain recombines TRBV18 with TRBJ1-2; D ambiguous. CDR1 is KGHSH and CDR2 is LQKENI in the germline V gene. This CDR3 has 16 residues. V dropped 1 base and J dropped 1 base, with 13 bases sitting between them. This CDR3 reads CASSPQRVELNYGYTF. The DNA of the CDR3 is TGTGCCAGCTCACCACAACGGGTAGAGCTTAACTATGGCTACACCTTC.

The gene calls are TRBV6-1 and TRBJ1-2; no firm D call. The V and J ends lost 2 bases and 0 bases respectively, with 13 bases between them. Per germline, CDR1 MNHNS and CDR2 SASEGT. There are 16 residues in the CDR3. CDR3 in amino acids: CASSESEVFTNYGYTF. CDR3 nucleotide sequence: TGTGCCAGCAGTGAATCGGAGGTTTTCACTAACTATGGCTACACCTTC.

The chain couples TRBV19 to TRBJ1-1; D unresolved. Trimming removed 5 bases at V and 0 bases at J, with 10 bases between. The CDR3 is made up of 14 amino acids. The V gene's germline CDR1 is LNHDA and CDR2 SQIVND (reference sequence). Here the CDR3 reads CASSPRTVNTEAFF. CDR3 DNA: TGTGCCAGTAGTCCTAGGACGGTGAACACTGAAGCTTTCTTT. Based on the CDR3 plus reference TRBV19 and TRBJ1-1, the full variable domain is DGGITQSPKYLFRKEGQNVTLSCEQNLNHDAMYWYRQDPGQGLRLIYYSQIVNDFQKGDIAEGYSVSREKKESFPLTVTSAQKNPTAFYLCASSPRTVNTEAFFGQGTRLTVV.

Comment on this clone: Other DNA sequences from this sample encode an identical CDR3 as well. The genes are TRBV5-1 and TRBJ2-1; D uncertain. Germline V lookup: CDR1 SGHRS, CDR2 YFSETQ. This CDR3 region has 12 residues. Trimming took 0 bases from V and 4 from J, leaving 2 bases between them. The DNA for the CDR3 is TGCGCCAGCAGCTTGGCGTACAATGAGCAGTTCTTC. Translation: CASSLAYNEQFF.

The gene calls are TRBV6-1 and TRBJ2-7; unclear D gene. The CDR3 has 14 amino acids. V was trimmed by 4 bases and J by 5 bases, leaving 15 bases between them. Germline CDR1 MNHNS, CDR2 SASEGT. The CDR3 nucleotides read TGTGCCAGCAGTGCGACGAAAATTTCGCACGAGCAGTACTTC. Encoded protein: CASSATKISHEQYF.

For the CDR3, the DNA is TGTGCCAGCAACGGGGGGCGGACTGAAGCTTTCTTT. Protein: CASNGGRTEAFF. V is TRBV28 and J is TRBJ1-1; perhaps TRBD1 as D (6 bases). CDR1 is MDHEN, CDR2 SYDVKM, per germline. Trimming cost V 7 bases and J 5 bases, with 11 bases left between them. The CDR3 runs to 12 residues.

The chain is built from TRBV30 and TRBJ1-3, with a weak D call TRBD1 (5 bases). CDR1 GTSNPN and CDR2 SVGIG come from the germline V gene (reference sequence). The CDR3 consists of 14 residues. With 3 bases removed from V and 3 bases from J, the gap between germline ends came to 12 bases. The CDR3 sequence: CAWSAGGDGNTIYF. CDR3 DNA sequence: TGTGCCTGGAGCGCGGGGGGGGATGGAAACACCATATATTTT.

CDR3 region: CASSPEGTSYEQYF. Written as DNA, the CDR3 is TGTGCCAGCTCACCAGAAGGTACCTCCTACGAGCAGTACTTC. The rearrangement uses TRBV18 and TRBJ2-7; D remains ambiguous. The germline V and J ends were trimmed by 2 bases and 0 bases, with 8 bases remaining between them. The CDR3 is made up of 14 amino acids. The V gene's germline CDR1 is KGHSH and CDR2 LQKENI.

This chain links TRBV6-1 with TRBJ2-2, with D perhaps TRBD1 or TRBD2 (5 bases each). In germline, CDR1 is MNHNS, CDR2 SASEGT. With 9 bases removed from V and 6 bases from J, the gap between germline ends came to 17 bases. The CDR3 runs 14 residues. The chain's CDR3 is CASWDPAVSGELFF. For the CDR3, the DNA is TGTGCCAGTTGGGACCCCGCGGTTTCCGGGGAGCTGTTTTTT.

J is TRBJ2-2 and V is TRBV5-4; perhaps D is TRBD1 or TRBD2 (6 bases each). Germline-derived CDR1 and CDR2 are SGHNT and YYREEE (reference sequence). The CDR3 is 16 amino acids. V lost 0 bases, J lost 2 bases, and 11 bases lay in between. The CDR3 is CASSLGGTFNTGELFF. The CDR3 region has the DNA TGTGCCAGCAGCTTGGGCGGGACATTCAACACCGGGGAGCTGTTTTTT. The full variable domain, in which reference TRBV5-4 and TRBJ2-2 provide the parts outside the CDR3, is ETGVTQSPTHLIKTRGQQVTLRCSSQSGHNTVSWYQQALGQGPQFIFQYYREEENGRGNFPPRFSGLQFPNYSSELNVNALELDDSALYLCASSLGGTFNTGELFFGEGSRLTVL.

V gene TRBV30 combines with J gene TRBJ2-7; 10 bases align to TRBD1. Germline CDR1 and CDR2: GTSNPN and SVGIG (reference sequence). V gave up 8 bases and J gave up 0 bases; unmatched junction bases: 7. The CDR3 extends over 14 amino acids. The CDR3 reads CALSGDRGSYEQYF. The CDR3 DNA is TGTGCCCTCTCGGGGGACAGGGGCTCCTACGAGCAGTACTTC.

CDR3 region: CASSQESSSTGELFF. The CDR3 DNA reads as TGCGCCAGCAGCCAAGAATCAAGTTCTACCGGGGAGCTGTTTTTT. V usage is TRBV4-3 and J usage is TRBJ2-2; D not resolved. The CDR3 is 15 amino acids. Germline values: CDR1 LGHNA, CDR2 YSLEER. V was cut by 0 bases and J by 5 bases, with 10 bases left in between.

V is TRBV5-6 and J is TRBJ2-1, with TRBD2 matching over 13 bases. Trimming at V came to 5 bases and at J to 9 bases, leaving 8 bases not matched to a gene. The CDR3 totals 15 residues. Germline loops: CDR1 SGHDT, CDR2 YYEEEE. The CDR3 nucleotides are TGTGCCAGCAGGGGACTAGCGGGGATGGTAGCTGAGCAGTTCTTC. Residues: CASRGLAGMVAEQFF. The variable domain in full, completed from reference TRBV5-6 and TRBJ2-1, reads DAGVTQSPTHLIKTRGQQVTLRCSPKSGHDTVSWYQQALGQGPQFIFQYYEEEERQRGNFPDRFSGHQFPNYSSELNVNALLLGDSALYLCASRGLAGMVAEQFFGPGTRLTVL.

This rearrangement joins TRBV6-1 to TRBJ1-6; the match to TRBD1 covers 7 bases. The CDR3 has 15 residues. Germline V gene data show CDR1 as MNHNS and CDR2 as SASEGT. V shed 7 bases, J shed 4 bases, and the junction held 7 bases outside the gene matches. CDR3: CASTARDSYNSPLHF. The CDR3 nucleotides are TGTGCCAGCACTGCCCGGGACAGTTATAATTCACCCCTCCACTTT.

Written as DNA, the CDR3 is TGTGCCACCAGCAGAGATTCCGGGACTATCTACGAGCAGTACTTC. This encodes CATSRDSGTIYEQYF. This chain links TRBV15 with TRBJ2-7, with TRBD2 identical over 7 bases. The trim removed 0 bases at V and 3 bases at J, leaving 5 bases unmatched. The germline CDR1 and CDR2 sequences are LNHNV and YYDKDF (reference sequence). The CDR3 loop spans 15 amino acids.

The CDR3 loop is CASSKRTVGSYEQYF. The CDR3 coding sequence is TGTGCCAGCAGCAAACGGACAGTAGGGTCCTACGAGCAGTACTTC. The chain combines TRBV6-5 with TRBJ2-7; a weak D match, TRBD1 (6 bases). V was trimmed by 6 bases and J by 1 base, leaving 16 bases between them. The CDR3 is 15 residues long. CDR1 is MNHEY, CDR2 SVGAGI, per germline.